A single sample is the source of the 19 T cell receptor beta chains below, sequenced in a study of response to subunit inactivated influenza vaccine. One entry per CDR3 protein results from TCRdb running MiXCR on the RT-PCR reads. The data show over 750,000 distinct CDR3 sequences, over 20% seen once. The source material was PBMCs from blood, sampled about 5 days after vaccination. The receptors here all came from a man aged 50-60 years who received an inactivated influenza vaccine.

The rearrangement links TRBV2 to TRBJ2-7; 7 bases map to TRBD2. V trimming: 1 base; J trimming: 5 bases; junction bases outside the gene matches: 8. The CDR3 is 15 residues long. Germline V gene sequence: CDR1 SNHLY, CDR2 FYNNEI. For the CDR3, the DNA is TGTGCCAGCAGTGAAGGAACGGGAGGTGTGGACGAGCAGTACTTC. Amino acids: CASSEGTGGVDEQYF.

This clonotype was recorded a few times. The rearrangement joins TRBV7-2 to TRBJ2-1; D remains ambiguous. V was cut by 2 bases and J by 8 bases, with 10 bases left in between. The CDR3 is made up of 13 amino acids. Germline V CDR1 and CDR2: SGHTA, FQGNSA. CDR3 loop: CASSLYRRDEQFF. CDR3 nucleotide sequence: TGTGCCAGCAGCTTATATCGGCGCGATGAGCAGTTCTTC.

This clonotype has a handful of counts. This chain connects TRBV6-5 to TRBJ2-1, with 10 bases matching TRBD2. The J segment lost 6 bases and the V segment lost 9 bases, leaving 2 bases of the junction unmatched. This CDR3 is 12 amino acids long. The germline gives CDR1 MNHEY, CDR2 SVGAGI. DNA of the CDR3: TGTGCCAGTAGGACTAGCGGCAATGAGCAGTTCTTC. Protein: CASRTSGNEQFF.

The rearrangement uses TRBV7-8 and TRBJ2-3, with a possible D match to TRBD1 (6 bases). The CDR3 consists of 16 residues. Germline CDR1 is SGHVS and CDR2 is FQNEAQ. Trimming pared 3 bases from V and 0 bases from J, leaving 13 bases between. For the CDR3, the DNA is TGTGCCAGCAGCTTCTTTTCGGGACAAAGCACAGATACGCAGTATTTT. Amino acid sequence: CASSFFSGQSTDTQYF.

The CDR3 region has the DNA TGCAGTGCTGATCGGGACAGGACAACCTACGAGCAGTACTTC. It encodes CSADRDRTTYEQYF. The V gene is TRBV20-1, the J gene TRBJ2-7; 8 bases agree with TRBD1. In germline, CDR1 is DFQATT, CDR2 SNEGSKA (reference sequence). The CDR3 consists of 14 residues. The ends lost 5 bases at V and 2 bases at J; junction bases unmatched: 8.

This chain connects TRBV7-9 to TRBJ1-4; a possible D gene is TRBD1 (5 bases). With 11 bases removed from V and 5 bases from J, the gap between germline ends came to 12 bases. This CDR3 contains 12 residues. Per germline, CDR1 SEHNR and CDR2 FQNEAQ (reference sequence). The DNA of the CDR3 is TGTGCCGTACATCGGACAAATGAAAAACTGTTTTTT. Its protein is CAVHRTNEKLFF.

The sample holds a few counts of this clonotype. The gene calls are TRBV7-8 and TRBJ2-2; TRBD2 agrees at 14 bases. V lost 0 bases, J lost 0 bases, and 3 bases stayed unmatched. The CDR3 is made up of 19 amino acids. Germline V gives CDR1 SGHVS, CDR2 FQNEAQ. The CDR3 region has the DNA TGTGCCAGCAGCTTAGCCGGACTAGCGGGGGGCGCGAACACCGGGGAGCTGTTTTTT. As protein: CASSLAGLAGGANTGELFF.

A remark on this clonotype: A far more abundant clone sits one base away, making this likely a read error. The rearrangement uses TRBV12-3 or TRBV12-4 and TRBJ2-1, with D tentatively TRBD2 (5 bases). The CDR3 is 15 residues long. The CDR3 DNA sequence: TGTGCCAGCAGTTTAAGCGGAGGTTCCTACTATGAGCAGTTCTTC. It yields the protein CASSLSGGSYYEQFF.

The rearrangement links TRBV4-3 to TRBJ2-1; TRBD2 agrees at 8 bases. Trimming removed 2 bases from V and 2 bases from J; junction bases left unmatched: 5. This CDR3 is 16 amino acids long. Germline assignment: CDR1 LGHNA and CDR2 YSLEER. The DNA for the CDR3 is TGCGCCAGCAGCCAACGCGGGGGGCGTGCCTACAATGAGCAGTTCTTC. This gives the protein CASSQRGGRAYNEQFF.

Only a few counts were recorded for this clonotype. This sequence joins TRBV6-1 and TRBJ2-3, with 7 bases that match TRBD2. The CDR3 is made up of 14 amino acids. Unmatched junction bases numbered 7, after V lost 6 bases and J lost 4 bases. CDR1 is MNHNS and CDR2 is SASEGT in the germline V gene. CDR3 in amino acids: CASSLLASADTQYF. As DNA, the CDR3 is TGTGCCAGCAGCCTACTAGCGTCCGCAGATACGCAGTATTTT.

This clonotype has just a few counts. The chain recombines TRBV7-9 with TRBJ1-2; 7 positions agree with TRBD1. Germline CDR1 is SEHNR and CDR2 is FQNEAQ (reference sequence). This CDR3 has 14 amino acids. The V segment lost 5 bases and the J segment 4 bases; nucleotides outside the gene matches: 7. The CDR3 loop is CASSRRDSVYGYTF. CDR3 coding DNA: TGTGCCAGCAGCCGGAGGGACAGCGTCTATGGCTACACCTTC. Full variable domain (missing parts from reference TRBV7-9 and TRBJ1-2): DTGVSQNPRHKITKRGQNVTFRCDPISEHNRLYWYRQTLGQGPEFLTYFQNEAQLEKSRLLSDRFSAERPKGSFSTLEIQRTEQGDSAMYLCASSRRDSVYGYTFGSGTRLTVV.

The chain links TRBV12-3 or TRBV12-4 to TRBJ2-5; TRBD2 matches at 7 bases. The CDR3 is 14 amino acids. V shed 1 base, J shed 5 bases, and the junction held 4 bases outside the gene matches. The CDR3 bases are TGTGCCAGCAGTTTAGACGTCGGGGGGGAGACCCAGTACTTC. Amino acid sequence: CASSLDVGGETQYF.

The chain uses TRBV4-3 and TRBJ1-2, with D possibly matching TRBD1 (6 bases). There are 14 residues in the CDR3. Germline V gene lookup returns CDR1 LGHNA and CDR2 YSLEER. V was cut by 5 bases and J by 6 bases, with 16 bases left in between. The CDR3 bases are TGCGCCAGCAGCTCCCGGCGTGAGGGGGATGGCTACACCTTC. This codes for CASSSRREGDGYTF.

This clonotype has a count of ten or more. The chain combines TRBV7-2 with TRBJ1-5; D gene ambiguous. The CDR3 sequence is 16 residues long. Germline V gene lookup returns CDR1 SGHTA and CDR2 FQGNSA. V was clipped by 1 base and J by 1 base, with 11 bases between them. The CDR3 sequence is CASSLGGMGSNQPQHF. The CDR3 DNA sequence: TGTGCCAGCAGCTTAGGTGGGATGGGGAGCAATCAGCCCCAGCATTTT.

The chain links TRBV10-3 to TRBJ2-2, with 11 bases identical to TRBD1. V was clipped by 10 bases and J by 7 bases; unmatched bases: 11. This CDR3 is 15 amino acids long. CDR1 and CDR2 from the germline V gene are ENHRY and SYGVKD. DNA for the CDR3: TGTGCCACCAAAGCCGGGACAGGGGGTATCGGGGAGCTGTTTTTT. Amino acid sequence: CATKAGTGGIGELFF.

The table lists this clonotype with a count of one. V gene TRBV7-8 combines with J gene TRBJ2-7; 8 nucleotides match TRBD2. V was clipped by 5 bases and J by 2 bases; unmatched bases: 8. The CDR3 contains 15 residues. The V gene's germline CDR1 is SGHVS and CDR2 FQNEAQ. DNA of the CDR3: TGTGCCAGCAGCAGAAGTAGCGGGACCGCCTACGAGCAGTACTTC. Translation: CASSRSSGTAYEQYF.

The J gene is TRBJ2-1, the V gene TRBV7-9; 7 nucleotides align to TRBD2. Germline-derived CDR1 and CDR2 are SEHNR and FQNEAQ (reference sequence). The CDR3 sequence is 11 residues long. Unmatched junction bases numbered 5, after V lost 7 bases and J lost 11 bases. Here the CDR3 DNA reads TGTGCCAGCAACCGAGCGGGACAGCAGTTCTTC. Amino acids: CASNRAGQQFF.

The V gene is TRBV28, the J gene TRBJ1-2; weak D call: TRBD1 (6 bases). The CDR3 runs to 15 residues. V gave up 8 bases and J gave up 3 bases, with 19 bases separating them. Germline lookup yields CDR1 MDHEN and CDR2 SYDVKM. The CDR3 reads CASYPRAGVDYGYTF. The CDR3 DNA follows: TGTGCCAGCTATCCGCGGGCAGGGGTCGACTATGGCTACACCTTC.

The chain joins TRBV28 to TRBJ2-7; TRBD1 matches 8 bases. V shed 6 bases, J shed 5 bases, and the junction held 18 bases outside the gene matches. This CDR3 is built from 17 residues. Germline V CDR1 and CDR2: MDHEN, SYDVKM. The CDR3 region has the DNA TGTGCCAGCAGGCCCCCGATTACAGGGGGAATTTTTGACGAGCAGTACTTC. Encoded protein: CASRPPITGGIFDEQYF.